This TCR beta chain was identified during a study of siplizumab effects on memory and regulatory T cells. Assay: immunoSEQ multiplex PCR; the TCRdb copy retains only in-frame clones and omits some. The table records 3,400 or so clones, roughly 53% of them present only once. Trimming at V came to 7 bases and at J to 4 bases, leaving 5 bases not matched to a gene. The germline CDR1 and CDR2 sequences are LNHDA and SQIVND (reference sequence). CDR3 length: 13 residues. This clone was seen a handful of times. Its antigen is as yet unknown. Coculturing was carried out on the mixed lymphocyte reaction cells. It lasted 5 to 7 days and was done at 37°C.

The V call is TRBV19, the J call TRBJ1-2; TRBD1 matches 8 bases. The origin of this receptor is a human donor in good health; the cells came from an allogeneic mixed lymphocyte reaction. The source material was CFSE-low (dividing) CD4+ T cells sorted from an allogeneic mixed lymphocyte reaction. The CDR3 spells CASTAGGGYGYTF. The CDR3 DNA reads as TGTGCCAGTACCGCAGGGGGCGGCTATGGCTACACCTTC.